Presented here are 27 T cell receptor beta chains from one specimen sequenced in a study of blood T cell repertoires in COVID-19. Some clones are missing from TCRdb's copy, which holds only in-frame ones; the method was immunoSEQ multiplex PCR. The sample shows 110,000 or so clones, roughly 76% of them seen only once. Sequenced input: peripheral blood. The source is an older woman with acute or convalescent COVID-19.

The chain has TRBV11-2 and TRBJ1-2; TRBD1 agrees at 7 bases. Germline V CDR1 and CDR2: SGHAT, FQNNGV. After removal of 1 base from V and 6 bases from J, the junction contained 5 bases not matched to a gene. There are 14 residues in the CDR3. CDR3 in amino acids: CASSLGHRGDGYTF. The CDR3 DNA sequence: TGTGCCAGCAGCTTAGGCCACAGGGGCGATGGCTACACCTTC. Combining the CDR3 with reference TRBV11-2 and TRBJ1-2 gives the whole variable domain EAGVAQSPRYKIIEKRQSVAFWCNPISGHATLYWYQQILGQGPKLLIQFQNNGVVDDSQLPKDRFSAERLKGVDSTLKIQPAKLEDSAVYLCASSLGHRGDGYTFGSGTRLTVV.

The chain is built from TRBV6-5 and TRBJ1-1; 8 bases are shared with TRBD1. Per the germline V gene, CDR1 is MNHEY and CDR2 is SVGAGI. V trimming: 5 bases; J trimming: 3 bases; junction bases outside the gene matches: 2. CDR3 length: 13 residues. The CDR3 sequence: CASSRQGYTEAFF. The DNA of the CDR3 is TGTGCCAGCAGTCGACAGGGGTACACTGAAGCTTTCTTT.

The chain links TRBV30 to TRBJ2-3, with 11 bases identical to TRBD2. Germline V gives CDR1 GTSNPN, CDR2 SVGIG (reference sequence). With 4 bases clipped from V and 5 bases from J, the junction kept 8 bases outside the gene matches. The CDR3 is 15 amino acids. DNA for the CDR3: TGTGCCTGGACCAAACTAGCGGGAGAAGGAGATACGCAGTATTTT. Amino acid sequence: CAWTKLAGEGDTQYF. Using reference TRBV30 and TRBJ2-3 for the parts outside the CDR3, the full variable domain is SQTIHQWPATLVQPVGSPLSLECTVEGTSNPNLYWYRQAAGRGLQLLFYSVGIGQISSEVPQNLSASRPQDRQFILSSKKLLLSDSGFYLCAWTKLAGEGDTQYFGPGTRLTVL.

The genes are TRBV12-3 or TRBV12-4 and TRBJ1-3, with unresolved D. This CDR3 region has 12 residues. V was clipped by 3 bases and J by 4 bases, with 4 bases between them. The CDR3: CASSFSGNTIYF. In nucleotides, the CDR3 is TGTGCCAGCAGTTTCTCCGGAAACACCATATATTTT.

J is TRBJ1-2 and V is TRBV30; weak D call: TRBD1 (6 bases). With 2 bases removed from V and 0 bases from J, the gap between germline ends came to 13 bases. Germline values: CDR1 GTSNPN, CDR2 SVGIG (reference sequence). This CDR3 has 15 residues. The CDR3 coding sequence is TGTGCCTGGAGTAGGGGGACCTCGGCTAACTATGGCTACACCTTC. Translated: CAWSRGTSANYGYTF.

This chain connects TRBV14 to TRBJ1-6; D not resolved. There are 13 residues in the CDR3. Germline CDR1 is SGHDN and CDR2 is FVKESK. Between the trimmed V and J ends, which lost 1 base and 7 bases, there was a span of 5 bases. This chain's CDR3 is CASSQGRNSPLHF. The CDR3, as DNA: TGTGCCAGCAGCCAAGGGAGAAATTCACCCCTCCACTTT.

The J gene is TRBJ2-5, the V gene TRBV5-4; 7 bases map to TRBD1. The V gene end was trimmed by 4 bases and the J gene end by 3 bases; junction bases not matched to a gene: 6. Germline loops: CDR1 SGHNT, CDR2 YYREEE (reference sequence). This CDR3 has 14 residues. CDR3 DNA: TGTGCCAGCAGCCCACAGGGGACCAAAGAGACCCAGTACTTC. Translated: CASSPQGTKETQYF.

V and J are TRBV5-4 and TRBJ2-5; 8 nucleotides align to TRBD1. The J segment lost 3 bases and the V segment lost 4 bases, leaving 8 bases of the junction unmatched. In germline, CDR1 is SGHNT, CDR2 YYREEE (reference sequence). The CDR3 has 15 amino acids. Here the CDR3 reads CASSPPTGGEETQYF. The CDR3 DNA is TGTGCCAGCAGCCCCCCCACAGGGGGAGAAGAGACCCAGTACTTC.

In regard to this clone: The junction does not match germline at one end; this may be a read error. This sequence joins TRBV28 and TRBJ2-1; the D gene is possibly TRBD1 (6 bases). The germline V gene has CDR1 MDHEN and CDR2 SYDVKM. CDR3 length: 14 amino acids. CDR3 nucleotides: TGTGCCAGCAGACTACAGGGACAATACACTGAGCAGTTCTTC. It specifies CASRLQGQYTEQFF.

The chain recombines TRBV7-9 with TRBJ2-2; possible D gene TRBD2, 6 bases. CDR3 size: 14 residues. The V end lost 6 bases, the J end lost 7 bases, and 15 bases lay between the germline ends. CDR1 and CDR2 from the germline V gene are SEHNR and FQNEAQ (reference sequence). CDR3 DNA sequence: TGTGCCAGCAGGGACGGGACTTCGGGCGGGGAGCTGTTTTTT. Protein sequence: CASRDGTSGGELFF.

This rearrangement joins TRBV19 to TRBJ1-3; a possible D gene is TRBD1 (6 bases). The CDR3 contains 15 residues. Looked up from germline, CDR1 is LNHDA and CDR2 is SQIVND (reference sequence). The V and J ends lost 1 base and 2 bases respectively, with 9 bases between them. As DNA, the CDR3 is TGTGCCAGTAGTATAGGGCCAGGGGCTGGAAACACCATATATTTT. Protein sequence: CASSIGPGAGNTIYF.

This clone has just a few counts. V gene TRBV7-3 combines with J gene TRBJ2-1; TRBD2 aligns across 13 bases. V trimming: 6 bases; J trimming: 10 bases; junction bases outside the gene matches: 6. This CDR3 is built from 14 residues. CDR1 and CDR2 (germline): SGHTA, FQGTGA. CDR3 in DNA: TGTGCCAGCAGTCGACTAGCGGGAGGCTCGGAGCAGTTCTTC. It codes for CASSRLAGGSEQFF.

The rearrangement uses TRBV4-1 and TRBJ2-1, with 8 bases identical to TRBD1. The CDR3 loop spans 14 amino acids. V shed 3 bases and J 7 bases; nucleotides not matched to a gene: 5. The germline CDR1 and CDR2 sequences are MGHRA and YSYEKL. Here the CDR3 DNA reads TGCGCCAGCAGCCATCGGACAGGGCGGAATGAGCAGTTCTTC. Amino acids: CASSHRTGRNEQFF.

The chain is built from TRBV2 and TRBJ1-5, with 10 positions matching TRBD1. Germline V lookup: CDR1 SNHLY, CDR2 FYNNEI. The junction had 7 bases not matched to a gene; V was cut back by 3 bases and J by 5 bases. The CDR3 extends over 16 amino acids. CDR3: CASSENGDRGHQPQHF. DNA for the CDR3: TGTGCCAGCAGTGAGAACGGGGACAGGGGCCATCAGCCCCAGCATTTT.

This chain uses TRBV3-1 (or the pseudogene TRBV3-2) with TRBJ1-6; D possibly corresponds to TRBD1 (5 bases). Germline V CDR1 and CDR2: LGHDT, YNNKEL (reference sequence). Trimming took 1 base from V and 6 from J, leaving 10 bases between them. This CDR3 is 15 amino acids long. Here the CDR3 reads CASSQVQGVNSPLHF. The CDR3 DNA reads TGTGCCAGCAGCCAAGTTCAGGGTGTTAATTCACCCCTCCACTTT.

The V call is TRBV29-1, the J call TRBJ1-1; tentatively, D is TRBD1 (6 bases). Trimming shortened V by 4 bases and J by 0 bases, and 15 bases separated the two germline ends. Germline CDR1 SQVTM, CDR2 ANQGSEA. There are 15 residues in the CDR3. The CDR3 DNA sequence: TGCAGCGTTGCCCCGACAGGTATCATGAACACTGAAGCTTTCTTT. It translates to CSVAPTGIMNTEAFF.

CDR3 bases: TGTGCCAGCAGCCCCCCGGACAGGGTCTACGAGCAGTACTTC. This codes for CASSPPDRVYEQYF. The chain combines TRBV28 with TRBJ2-7; TRBD1 aligns across 8 bases. The CDR3 runs 14 residues. Germline trimming cut 6 bases from V and 3 bases from J; bases unmatched to any gene: 7. Germline CDR1 MDHEN, CDR2 SYDVKM.

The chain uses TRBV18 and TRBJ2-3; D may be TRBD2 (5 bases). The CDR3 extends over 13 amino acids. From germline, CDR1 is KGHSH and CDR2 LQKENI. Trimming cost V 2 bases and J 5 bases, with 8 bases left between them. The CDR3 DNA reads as TGTGCCAGCTCACCAGGAGGAGGAGATACGCAGTATTTT. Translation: CASSPGGGDTQYF.

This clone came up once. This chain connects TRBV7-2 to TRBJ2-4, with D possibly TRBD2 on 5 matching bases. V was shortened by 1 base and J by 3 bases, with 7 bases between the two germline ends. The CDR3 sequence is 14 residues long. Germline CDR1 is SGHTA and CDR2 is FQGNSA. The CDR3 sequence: CASSLEGSKNIQYF. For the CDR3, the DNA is TGTGCCAGCAGCTTAGAAGGGAGCAAAAACATTCAGTACTTC. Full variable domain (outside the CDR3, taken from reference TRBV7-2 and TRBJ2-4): GAGVSQSPSNKVTEKGKDVELRCDPISGHTALYWYRQSLGQGLEFLIYFQGNSAPDKSGLPSDRFSAERTGGSVSTLTIQRTQQEDSAVYLCASSLEGSKNIQYFGAGTRLSVL.

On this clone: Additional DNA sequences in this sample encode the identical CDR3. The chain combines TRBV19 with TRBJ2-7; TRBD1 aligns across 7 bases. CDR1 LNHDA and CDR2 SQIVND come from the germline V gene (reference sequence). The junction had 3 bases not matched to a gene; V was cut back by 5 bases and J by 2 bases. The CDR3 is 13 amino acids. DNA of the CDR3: TGTGCCAGTAGTCGAGACAGGGCCTACGAGCAGTACTTC. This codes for CASSRDRAYEQYF.

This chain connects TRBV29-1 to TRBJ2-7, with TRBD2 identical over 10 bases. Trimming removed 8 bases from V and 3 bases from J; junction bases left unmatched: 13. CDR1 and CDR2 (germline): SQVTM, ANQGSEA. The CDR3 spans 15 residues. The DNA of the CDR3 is TGCAGCACTCTAGCGGGAGACCGAGGCGGCTACGAGCAGTACTTC. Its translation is CSTLAGDRGGYEQYF.

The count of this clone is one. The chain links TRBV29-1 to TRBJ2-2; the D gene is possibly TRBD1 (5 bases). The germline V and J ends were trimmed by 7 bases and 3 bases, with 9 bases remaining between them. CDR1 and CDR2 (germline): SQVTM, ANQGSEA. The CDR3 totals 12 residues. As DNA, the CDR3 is TGCAGCGCAGGACATTACACCGGGGAGCTGTTTTTT. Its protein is CSAGHYTGELFF.

The DNA for the CDR3 is TGCGCCAGTCGACAGGGGGATAACACTGAAGCTTTCTTT. It specifies CASRQGDNTEAFF. The genes are TRBV5-1 and TRBJ1-1; 9 bases agree with TRBD1. V lost 8 bases to trimming and J lost 2 bases; unmatched junction nucleotides: 4. CDR1 is SGHRS and CDR2 is YFSETQ in the germline V gene. The CDR3 sequence is 13 residues long.

The CDR3 here is CASSPMTGGQTDTQYF. The CDR3 coding sequence is TGTGCCAGCAGCCCAATGACGGGGGGGCAGACAGATACGCAGTATTTT. The chain combines TRBV5-4 with TRBJ2-3; 8 bases agree with TRBD2. CDR1 and CDR2 from the germline V gene are SGHNT and YYREEE (reference sequence). The CDR3 runs 16 residues. J was trimmed by 3 bases and V by 4 bases; bases with no gene match: 10.

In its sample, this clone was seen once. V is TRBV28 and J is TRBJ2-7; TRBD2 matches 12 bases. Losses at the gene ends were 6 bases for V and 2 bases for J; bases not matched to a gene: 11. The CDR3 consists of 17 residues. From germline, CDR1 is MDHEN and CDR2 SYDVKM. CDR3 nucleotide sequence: TGTGCCAGCAGCCCAACCCTAGCGGGAGGGCCCCCCTACGAGCAGTACTTC. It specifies CASSPTLAGGPPYEQYF.

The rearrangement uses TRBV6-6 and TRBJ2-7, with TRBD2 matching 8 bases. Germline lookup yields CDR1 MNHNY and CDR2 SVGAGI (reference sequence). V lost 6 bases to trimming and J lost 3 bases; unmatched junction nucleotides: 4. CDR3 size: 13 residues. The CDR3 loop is CASSTREGYEQYF. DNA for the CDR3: TGTGCCAGCAGCACCCGGGAGGGCTACGAGCAGTACTTC.

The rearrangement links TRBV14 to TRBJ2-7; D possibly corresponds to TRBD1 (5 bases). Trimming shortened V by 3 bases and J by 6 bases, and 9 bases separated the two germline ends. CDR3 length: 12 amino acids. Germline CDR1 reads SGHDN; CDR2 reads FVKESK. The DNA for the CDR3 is TGTGCCAGCAGCCACCCTAGGGGCGAGCAGTACTTC. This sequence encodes CASSHPRGEQYF.